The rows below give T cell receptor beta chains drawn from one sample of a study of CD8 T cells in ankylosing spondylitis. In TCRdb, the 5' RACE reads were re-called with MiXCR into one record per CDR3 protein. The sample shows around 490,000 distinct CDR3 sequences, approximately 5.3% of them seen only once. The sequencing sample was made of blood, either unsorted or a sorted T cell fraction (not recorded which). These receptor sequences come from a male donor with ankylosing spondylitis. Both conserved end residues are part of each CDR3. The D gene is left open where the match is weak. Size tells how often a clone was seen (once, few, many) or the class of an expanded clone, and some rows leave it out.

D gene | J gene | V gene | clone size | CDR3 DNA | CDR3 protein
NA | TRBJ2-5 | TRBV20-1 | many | TGCAGTGCCATGGGGGGAGAGACCCAGTACTTC | CSAMGGETQYF
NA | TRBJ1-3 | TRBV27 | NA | TGTGCCAGCAGTTCCGGTCATGCGAACACCATATATTTT | CASSSGHANTIYF
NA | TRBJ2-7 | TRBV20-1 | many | TGCAGTGCCGGGACCGCAAGCTCCTACGAGCAGTACTTC | CSAGTASSYEQYF
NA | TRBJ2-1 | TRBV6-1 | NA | TGTGCCAGCAGATTCGGGGTGGCAGGGGGGAATGAGCAGTTCTTC | CASRFGVAGGNEQFF
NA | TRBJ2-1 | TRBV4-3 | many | TGCGCCAGCAGCCAACTCGGACGGGGCCTAGGAACTTACAATGAGCAGTTCTTC | CASSQLGRGLGTYNEQFF
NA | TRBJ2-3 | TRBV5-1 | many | TGCGCCAGCACCGATAAAGGGACCTTCTCAGATACGCAGTATTTT | CASTDKGTFSDTQYF
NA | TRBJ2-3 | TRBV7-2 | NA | TGTGCCACTCTCCCACAATTTAGCCGGGGAGCAGATACGCAGTATTTT | CATLPQFSRGADTQYF
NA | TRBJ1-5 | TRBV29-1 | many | TGCAGCGCCGGGGCAGCCAATCAGCCCCAGCATTTT | CSAGAANQPQHF
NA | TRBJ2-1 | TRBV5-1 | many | TGCGCCAGTACCCGGGACCCTAACTCCTACAATGAGCAGTTCTTC | CASTRDPNSYNEQFF
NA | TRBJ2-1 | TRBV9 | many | TGTGCCAGCAGCGTAGAGGAAGGGGGTAATGAGCAGTTCTTC | CASSVEEGGNEQFF
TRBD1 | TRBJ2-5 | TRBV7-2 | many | TGTGCCAGCAGCGTATCAGGGGGCGTTCTGGAGACCCAGTACTTC | CASSVSGGVLETQYF
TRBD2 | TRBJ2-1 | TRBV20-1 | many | TGCAGTGCTAGAGATAGGCGATTAGCGGGGGTCGGGGAGCAGTTCTTC | CSARDRRLAGVGEQFF
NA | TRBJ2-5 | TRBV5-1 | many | TGCGCCAGCAGATGGTCCGGGGTTGGTCCAGAGACCCAGTACTTC | CASRWSGVGPETQYF
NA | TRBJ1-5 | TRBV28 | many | TGTGCCAGCGGGCCTCACAACAATCAGCCCCAGCATTTT | CASGPHNNQPQHF
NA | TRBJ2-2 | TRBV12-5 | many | TGTGCTAGTGGTTTGGTCGGGCCCCCCGGGGAGCTGTTTTTT | CASGLVGPPGELFF
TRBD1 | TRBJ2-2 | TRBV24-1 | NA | TGTGCCACCAGTGACCTCGGACAGGGCCTGAAGACCGGGGAGCTGTTTTTT | CATSDLGQGLKTGELFF
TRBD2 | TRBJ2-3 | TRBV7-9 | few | TGTGCCAGCATGGGACTAGAAACAGATACGCAGTATTTT | CASMGLETDTQYF
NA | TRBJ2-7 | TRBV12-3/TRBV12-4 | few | TGTGCCTGCAGTTTTGTAGACAGGGTGTCGGGAGGGAACTCCTACGAGCAGTACTTC | CACSFVDRVSGGNSYEQYF
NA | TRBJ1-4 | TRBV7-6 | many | TGTGCCAGCAGCTTTATACAGGGAGGCGAAAAACTGTTTTTT | CASSFIQGGEKLFF
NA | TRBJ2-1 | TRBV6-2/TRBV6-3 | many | TGTGCCAGCAGTTATACTAGAGGGTCCAATGAGCAGTTCTTC | CASSYTRGSNEQFF